This T cell receptor (beta chain) stems from a study of shared clonotypes between healthy human individuals. The CD4+ fraction was divided into a CD45RA+ naive subset and a CD45RA-negative memory subset. The V gene's germline CDR1 is MDHEN and CDR2 SYDVKM. The CDR3 contains 14 residues. The V gene lost 3 bases and the J gene lost 0 bases, with 7 bases spanning the gap. The test was conducted at deep level. Sorted-subset replicate PCRs used 200 to 250 ng DNA, roughly 28,000 T cell genomes. In the study's own analysis: Junction-only immunoSEQ sequences carried no quality scores, so filtering differed. Repertoires were generated with immunoSEQ multiplex PCR, while TCRdb's copy carries only in-frame clones and drops some. D and trimming come from the DNA, and the V and J calls and clone size come from that table. The table has 2 million to 2.5 million clones, 85% to 95% seen once; the top ten hold 0.13%.

Comments on this clone: At the DNA level, this CDR3 is encoded by other sequences in the same sample as well.

This TCR came from a man aged 18 to 29 in good health. The source material was naive CD4+ T cells sorted from blood. Subset defined: CD45RA+ positively selected. This chain joins TRBV28 and TRBJ2-3, with D possibly being TRBD2 (6 bases). The CDR3 region is CASSLGGSTDTQYF. For the CDR3, the DNA is TGTGCCAGCAGTTTGGGGGGTAGCACAGATACGCAGTATTTT.